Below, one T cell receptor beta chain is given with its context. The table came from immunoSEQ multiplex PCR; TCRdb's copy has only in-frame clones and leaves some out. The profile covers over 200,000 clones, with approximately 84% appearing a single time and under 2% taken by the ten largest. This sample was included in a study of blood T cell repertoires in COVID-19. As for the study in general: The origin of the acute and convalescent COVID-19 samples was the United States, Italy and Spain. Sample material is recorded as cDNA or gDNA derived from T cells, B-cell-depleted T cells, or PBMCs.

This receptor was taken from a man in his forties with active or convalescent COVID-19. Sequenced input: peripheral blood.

CDR3: CASKLQGTNEKLFF. As DNA, the CDR3 is TGTGCCAGCAAACTACAGGGAACTAATGAAAAACTGTTTTTT. This sequence joins TRBV6-6 and TRBJ1-4; possibly TRBD1 for D (6 bases). This CDR3 region has 14 residues. Trimming removed 7 bases from V and 1 base from J, with 10 bases in between. Germline V gene data show CDR1 as MNHNY and CDR2 as SVGAGI (reference sequence).